This T cell receptor (beta chain) was recorded in a study of blood T cell repertoires in COVID-19. This CDR3 contains 14 residues. In germline, CDR1 is SGHDT, CDR2 YYEEEE. V shed 9 bases and J shed 0 bases, with 15 bases lying between them. The data were produced by immunoSEQ multiplex PCR, yet TCRdb's version contains in-frame clones alone and is incomplete. The repertoire consists of around 140,000 clones, with 70% to 85% occurring once and the leading ten covering roughly a sixth. This clone was observed a single time. This chain links TRBV5-6 with TRBJ2-5, with D maybe TRBD2 (5 bases). This sequence originates from an elderly woman with acute or convalescent COVID-19. The sequenced sample was peripheral blood. CDR3 in DNA: TGTGCCACTACGGGAAGGGTCTACCAAGAGACCCAGTACTTC. Its translation: CATTGRVYQETQYF.